Listed here are 28 T cell receptor beta chains from one sample, sequenced in a study of T cell repertoires in cytomegalovirus infection. These receptors have no identified antigens. TCRdb independently ran MiXCR on the reads; one entry per CDR3 protein. The table includes about 700,000 distinct CDR3 sequences, roughly 33% detected once. The starting material was cultured PBMCs, obtained from culture after CMV antigen stimulation. Every receptor here comes from a human donor in good health (CMV status not recorded). Some clones in this sample may be carry-over from other donors' samples.

This chain joins TRBV20-1 and TRBJ2-2; tentative D call: TRBD2 (6 bases). Germline lookup yields CDR1 DFQATT and CDR2 SNEGSKA (reference sequence). V lost 2 bases and J lost 0, with 13 bases in between. The CDR3 spans 16 residues. CDR3 sequence (DNA): TGCAGTGCTAGACCGACGGGAGTCGCGAACACCGGGGAGCTGTTTTTT. Amino acid sequence: CSARPTGVANTGELFF.

The CDR3 region has the DNA TGTGCCACCAGCAGGGAAGGCGGGGGCTACACCTTC. Protein product: CATSREGGGYTF. The chain combines TRBV15 with TRBJ1-2, with D unresolved. The V and J ends lost 3 bases and 8 bases respectively, with 10 bases between them. The CDR3 totals 12 residues. Per the germline V gene, CDR1 is LNHNV and CDR2 is YYDKDF (reference sequence). The full variable domain, with the rest looked up from reference TRBV15 and TRBJ1-2, is DAMVIQNPRYQVTQFGKPVTLSCSQTLNHNVMYWYQQKSSQAPKLLFHYYDKDFNNEADTPDNFQSRRPNTSFCFLDIRSPGLGDTAMYLCATSREGGGYTFGSGTRLTVV.

This clonotype was counted a few times. The chain joins TRBV12-3 or TRBV12-4 to TRBJ2-7; a weak D match, TRBD1 (6 bases). Trimming took 6 bases from V and 12 from J, leaving 15 bases between them. The CDR3 sequence is 11 residues long. The CDR3: CASSFGDMPYF. In nucleotides, the CDR3 is TGTGCCAGCAGCTTTGGGGACATGCCGTACTTC.

V and J are TRBV7-6 and TRBJ2-3; TRBD1 agrees at 9 bases. The CDR3 runs to 15 residues. Trimming removed 5 bases from V and 5 bases from J; junction bases left unmatched: 8. From germline, CDR1 is SGHVS and CDR2 FNYEAQ. The chain's CDR3 is CASSPGTGWGDTQYF. Here the CDR3 DNA reads TGTGCCAGCAGCCCCGGGACAGGGTGGGGAGATACGCAGTATTTT.

This sequence joins TRBV7-9 and TRBJ1-1, with 7 bases aligning to TRBD1. The junction had 12 bases not matched to a gene; V was cut back by 11 bases and J by 0 bases. This CDR3 has 15 residues. In germline, CDR1 is SEHNR, CDR2 FQNEAQ (reference sequence). CDR3 sequence reads: CAGGRGGAMNTEAFF. The CDR3 DNA reads as TGTGCCGGGGGCAGGGGGGGAGCAATGAACACTGAAGCTTTCTTT.

This clonotype was counted only a few times. This chain uses TRBV29-1 with TRBJ2-2; 7 nucleotides line up with TRBD2. This CDR3 has 16 residues. The ends lost 7 bases at V and 4 bases at J; junction bases unmatched: 15. Germline V gives CDR1 SQVTM, CDR2 ANQGSEA. The CDR3 DNA reads as TGCAGCGCAATCTACCACGGGGGGATGAGCACCGGGGAGCTGTTTTTT. Protein: CSAIYHGGMSTGELFF.

The rearrangement links TRBV20-1 to TRBJ1-6; 7 nucleotides match TRBD1. With V trimmed by 4 bases and J by 10 bases, 13 bases remained unmatched. From germline, CDR1 is DFQATT and CDR2 SNEGSKA (reference sequence). The CDR3 extends over 15 amino acids. The CDR3 DNA reads TGCAGTGCTATCAAAGAGGGGAGGGGGCAATCACCCCTCCACTTT. Protein: CSAIKEGRGQSPLHF.

The rearrangement joins TRBV19 to TRBJ2-7, with 7 bases lining up with TRBD1. CDR1 is LNHDA and CDR2 is SQIVND in the germline V gene (reference sequence). The length of the CDR3 is 13 residues. Trimming at V came to 6 bases and at J to 6 bases, leaving 8 bases not matched to a gene. The CDR3 DNA is TGTGCCAGTAGAGAACCTCCAGGGGGCGAGCAGTACTTC. This encodes CASREPPGGEQYF.

This clonotype was seen a handful of times. V usage is TRBV7-8 and J usage is TRBJ2-1; no reliable D call. There are 15 residues in the CDR3. Germline loops: CDR1 SGHVS, CDR2 FQNEAQ. The V gene lost 4 bases and the J gene lost 3 bases, with 13 bases spanning the gap. Here the CDR3 reads CASSSSVTVYNEQFF. The CDR3 DNA reads as TGTGCCAGCAGCTCCTCCGTGACTGTCTACAATGAGCAGTTCTTC. The full variable domain, in which reference TRBV7-8 and TRBJ2-1 provide the parts outside the CDR3, is GAGVSQSPRYKVAKRGQDVALRCDPISGHVSLFWYQQALGQGPEFLTYFQNEAQLDKSGLPSDRFFAERPEGSVSTLKIQRTQQEDSAVYLCASSSSVTVYNEQFFGPGTRLTVL.

The rearrangement joins TRBV13 to TRBJ2-5, with 11 nucleotides matching TRBD1. V lost 3 bases and J lost 4; bases outside the gene matches: 16. CDR1 is PRHDT and CDR2 is FYEKMQ in the germline V gene (reference sequence). The CDR3 extends over 19 amino acids. The CDR3 loop reads CASSFSGTGGFPLGETQYF. The CDR3 bases are TGTGCCAGCAGCTTCTCCGGGACAGGGGGGTTTCCCCTGGGAGAGACCCAGTACTTC.

This clonotype was seen a handful of times. One junction end disagrees with the germline gene, perhaps due to a read error. This chain links TRBV11-2 with TRBJ2-3; 7 bases agree with TRBD2. The length of the CDR3 is 13 residues. Germline values: CDR1 SGHAT, CDR2 FQNNGV. The CDR3 loop reads CASSLIDSGPGNF. The CDR3 DNA reads TGTGCCAGCAGCTTGATAGATAGCGGGCCCGGGAATTTT.

This clonotype was counted only a few times. The chain combines TRBV12-3 or TRBV12-4 with TRBJ2-7, with D perhaps matching TRBD1 (6 bases). CDR3 length equals 14 residues. V was trimmed by 5 bases and J by 2 bases, leaving 13 bases between them. DNA of the CDR3: TGTGCCAGCAGTGACCGGGACACCACCTACGAGCAGTACTTC. Its translation is CASSDRDTTYEQYF.

This sequence joins TRBV7-4 and TRBJ2-1; D is unresolved. Per germline, CDR1 SGHVT and CDR2 SQSDAQ. V dropped 1 base and J dropped 7 bases, with 8 bases sitting between them. The CDR3 is 13 residues long. CDR3 in amino acids: CASSLVPMNEQFF. CDR3 in DNA: TGTGCCAGCAGCTTAGTTCCTATGAATGAGCAGTTCTTC.

This clonotype was observed at least ten times. V gene TRBV7-2 combines with J gene TRBJ1-2; the match to TRBD1 covers 8 bases. The CDR3 totals 14 residues. Germline V gene data show CDR1 as SGHTA and CDR2 as FQGNSA. Trimming at V came to 1 base and at J to 7 bases, leaving 5 bases not matched to a gene. CDR3 sequence (DNA): TGTGCCAGCAGCTTAGGGACAGGGAATGGTGGCTACACCTTC. Translation: CASSLGTGNGGYTF.

This clonotype was seen a few times. V usage is TRBV5-4 and J usage is TRBJ2-1; 12 bases match TRBD1. CDR1 and CDR2 (germline): SGHNT, YYREEE (reference sequence). J was trimmed by 4 bases and V by 3 bases; bases with no gene match: 17. This CDR3 is built from 20 residues. The CDR3 spells CASSWAGTGGWDYRYNEQFF. The DNA for the CDR3 is TGTGCCAGCAGCTGGGCCGGGACAGGGGGCTGGGACTACCGATACAATGAGCAGTTCTTC.

This clonotype was seen a few times. The chain joins TRBV12-3 or TRBV12-4 to TRBJ1-1; the D gene is possibly TRBD1 (5 bases). The V end was cut by 7 bases, the J end by 6 bases, with 21 bases between. This CDR3 has 15 amino acids. In nucleotides, the CDR3 is TGTGCCAGCACCTCGCGGCGGGGCGTTTACTCTGAAGCTTTCTTT. Translating gives CASTSRRGVYSEAFF.

V gene TRBV6-6 combines with J gene TRBJ2-5, with D perhaps matching TRBD1 (6 bases). The CDR3 is 14 residues long. Germline V gives CDR1 MNHNY, CDR2 SVGAGI (reference sequence). Trimming took off 2 bases at V and 1 base at J, with 8 bases between the two ends. CDR3 sequence: CASSYPTGQETQYF. DNA of the CDR3: TGTGCCAGCAGTTACCCGACAGGCCAAGAGACCCAGTACTTC.

For this clonotype: Lacking the conserved final phenylalanine or tryptophan, this CDR3 likely reflects a read error. The limits of the CDR3 on the DNA are not certain, so only TCRdb's listed CDR3 is given. V is TRBV4-1 and J is TRBJ1-2. Ends included, the CDR3 has 14 residues. Per the germline V gene, CDR1 is MGHRA and CDR2 is YSYEKL. CDR3 loop: CASSQERVNYGYTL.

The V call is TRBV12-5, the J call TRBJ2-5, with TRBD1 matching over 9 bases. Germline V lookup: CDR1 LGHNT, CDR2 FRNRAP. The CDR3 extends over 14 amino acids. V lost 4 bases to trimming and J lost 4 bases; unmatched junction nucleotides: 4. The CDR3 DNA reads TGTGCTAGTGGTTCGGACAGGGGAGGAGAGACCCAGTACTTC. It is translated as CASGSDRGGETQYF. Supplemented by reference TRBV12-5 and TRBJ2-5, the full variable domain reads DARVTQTPRHKVTEMGQEVTMRCQPILGHNTVFWYRQTMMQGLELLAYFRNRAPLDDSGMPKDRFSAEMPDATLATLKIQPSEPRDSAVYFCASGSDRGGETQYFGPGTRLLVL.

Concerning this clonotype: Just one base apart from a much larger clone, this may be a read error. This chain uses TRBV7-2 with TRBJ2-1, with D possibly TRBD2 on 5 matching bases. The CDR3 spans 15 residues. Germline V gene sequence: CDR1 SGHTA, CDR2 FQGNSA. V shed 1 base and J shed 7 bases, with 14 bases lying between them. CDR3 sequence reads: CASSLDVGEQNEQFF. The CDR3, as DNA: TGTGCCAGCAGCTTAGATGTGGGAGAGCAGAATGAGCAGTTCTTC.

V is TRBV5-3 and J is TRBJ2-7; the match to TRBD2 covers 11 bases. TRBV5-3 is given ORF status, its function remaining uncertain. V trimming: 8 bases; J trimming: 3 bases; junction bases outside the gene matches: 10. The length of the CDR3 is 15 residues. CDR3 protein: CASSARTSGYYEQYF. The CDR3 DNA reads as TGTGCCAGCAGCGCTCGGACTAGCGGGTACTACGAGCAGTACTTC.

This chain connects TRBV18 to TRBJ2-3; D tentatively reads TRBD1 or TRBD2 (5 bases each). V lost 3 bases and J 7 bases, leaving 14 bases between the germline ends. Per the germline V gene, CDR1 is KGHSH and CDR2 is LQKENI. The length of the CDR3 is 14 residues. This chain's CDR3 is CASSPGPPVHTQYF. The DNA for the CDR3 is TGTGCCAGCTCACCGGGACCCCCGGTGCATACGCAGTATTTT.

This clonotype has just a few counts. The CDR3 loop is CASSSGTGFEQYF. The DNA of the CDR3 is TGTGCCAGCAGCTCCGGGACAGGGTTCGAGCAGTACTTC. This sequence joins TRBV7-9 and TRBJ2-7; 9 bases match TRBD1. The CDR3 has 13 amino acids. CDR1 is SEHNR, CDR2 FQNEAQ, per germline (reference sequence). V dropped 4 bases and J dropped 6; count of bases not matched to a gene: 4.

The chain has TRBV4-3 and TRBJ1-6; D gene uncertain. V was shortened by 0 bases and J by 12 bases, with 15 bases between the two germline ends. Germline CDR1 is LGHNA and CDR2 is YSLEER. CDR3 length equals 15 residues. The CDR3 coding sequence is TGCGCCAGCAGCCAAGACAAGGCGGGCCCTAGACCCCTCCACTTT. Its protein is CASSQDKAGPRPLHF.

There are many counts of this clonotype. This chain uses TRBV7-9 with TRBJ2-7; 11 nucleotides line up with TRBD2. The V gene end was trimmed by 4 bases and the J gene end by 2 bases; junction bases not matched to a gene: 13. This CDR3 spans 18 amino acids. Per germline, CDR1 SEHNR and CDR2 FQNEAQ (reference sequence). Here the CDR3 reads CASSSSRLAGRGPYEQYF. CDR3 coding DNA: TGTGCCAGCAGCTCTTCCAGACTAGCGGGGAGAGGTCCCTACGAGCAGTACTTC.

This clonotype has just a few counts. The chain couples TRBV6-5 to TRBJ2-7; D may be TRBD1 (5 bases). Between the trimmed V and J ends, which lost 6 bases and 5 bases, there was a span of 14 bases. The germline V gene encodes CDR1 MNHEY and CDR2 SVGAGI. This CDR3 contains 13 residues. The CDR3 bases are TGTGCCAGCAGACGGCAGGGTCGGGACGAGCAGTACTTC. Its protein is CASRRQGRDEQYF.

This chain links TRBV7-8 with TRBJ2-3; 9 nucleotides match TRBD2. Trimming took 0 bases from V and 9 from J; bases not matched to a gene: 7. Germline CDR1 is SGHVS and CDR2 is FQNEAQ. This CDR3 spans 15 amino acids. Here the CDR3 reads CASSLAGTSQQTQYF. CDR3 in DNA: TGTGCCAGCAGCTTAGCGGGGACTAGCCAACAAACGCAGTATTTT.

The chain links TRBV7-2 to TRBJ2-5, with D unclear. Germline CDR1 reads SGHTA; CDR2 reads FQGNSA. Deletions cut 1 base from V and 0 bases from J, with 15 bases between. The length of the CDR3 is 17 residues. CDR3 in DNA: TGTGCCAGCAGCTTAGGGGTCAGAGTCCGGTACCAAGAGACCCAGTACTTC. Its protein product is CASSLGVRVRYQETQYF.